Presented here are 10 T cell receptor beta chains from one specimen sequenced in a study of cytomegalovirus exposure and HLA in healthy donors. This PCR relied on a set of 60 Vbeta primers and 13 Jbeta primers. TCRdb's copy holds only in-frame clones and misses some; the assay was immunoSEQ multiplex PCR. The sample has about 150,000 clones, approximately 73% seen once; the top ten hold roughly 10%. What was sequenced was PBMCs. Source of these receptors: a man younger than 45 in good health and CMV-seropositive.

This clone was found a few times. The chain uses TRBV4-1 and TRBJ2-7, with 9 bases aligning to TRBD2. This CDR3 has 16 amino acids. Germline V gives CDR1 MGHRA, CDR2 YSYEKL. After removal of 2 bases from V and 0 bases from J, the junction contained 5 bases not matched to a gene. In nucleotides, the CDR3 is TGCGCCAGCAGCCAACCGACTAGCGGAAGCTCCTACGAGCAGTACTTC. Its protein product is CASSQPTSGSSYEQYF.

The chain links TRBV4-1 to TRBJ2-7; possible D gene TRBD2, 6 bases. Trimming removed 0 bases at V and 0 bases at J, with 12 bases between. Germline V gene lookup returns CDR1 MGHRA and CDR2 YSYEKL. CDR3 length: 16 residues. As DNA, the CDR3 is TGCGCCAGCAGCCAAGACGGGGCGGGGAGCTCCTACGAGCAGTACTTC. Amino acid sequence: CASSQDGAGSSYEQYF.

This chain joins TRBV28 and TRBJ1-2; the match to TRBD1 covers 7 bases. The CDR3 loop spans 12 amino acids. Germline values: CDR1 MDHEN, CDR2 SYDVKM. V lost 8 bases to trimming and J lost 4 bases; unmatched junction nucleotides: 4. CDR3 amino acids: CASGTAVYGYTF. CDR3 DNA sequence: TGTGCCAGCGGGACAGCAGTCTATGGCTACACCTTC.

V gene TRBV5-1 combines with J gene TRBJ2-3; 7 bases are shared with TRBD2. J gave up 4 bases and V 0 bases, and 8 bases lay outside the gene matches. The CDR3 has 16 residues. CDR1 and CDR2 (germline): SGHRS, YFSETQ. CDR3 protein: CASSLDSAGAPDTQYF. CDR3 nucleotides: TGCGCCAGCAGCTTGGACTCGGCGGGAGCCCCAGATACGCAGTATTTT.

J is TRBJ1-6 and V is TRBV5-1; 7 bases are shared with TRBD1. Germline V CDR1 and CDR2: SGHRS, YFSETQ. V lost 2 bases and J lost 8; bases outside the gene matches: 4. This CDR3 comprises 14 residues. The CDR3 nucleotides are TGCGCCAGCAGCTTCGGGCAGGGGGATTCACCCCTCCACTTT. It codes for CASSFGQGDSPLHF.

The V gene is TRBV6-6, the J gene TRBJ2-5, with 11 bases identical to TRBD1. This CDR3 is built from 16 residues. With V trimmed by 0 bases and J by 4 bases, 4 bases remained unmatched. The germline V gene encodes CDR1 MNHNY and CDR2 SVGAGI (reference sequence). In DNA form, the CDR3 reads TGTGCCAGCAGTTACTCACCCGGGACAGGGGGAGAGACCCAGTACTTC. Its protein is CASSYSPGTGGETQYF.

The sample holds a few counts of this clone. This sequence joins TRBV19 and TRBJ1-4, with a tentative D call TRBD1 (5 bases). The ends were cut back, 1 base at V and 8 bases at J, with 14 bases in the middle. CDR3 length equals 15 residues. Germline V gives CDR1 LNHDA, CDR2 SQIVND (reference sequence). CDR3: CASSIGAGFKEKLFF. CDR3 sequence (DNA): TGTGCCAGTAGTATAGGGGCAGGGTTTAAGGAAAAACTGTTTTTT.

The rearrangement uses TRBV6-1 and TRBJ1-1; 7 bases fit TRBD1. This CDR3 region has 14 residues. Losses at the gene ends were 6 bases for V and 1 base for J; bases not matched to a gene: 5. Germline CDR1 and CDR2: MNHNS and SASEGT. The CDR3 DNA reads as TGTGCCAGCAGGCGGGACAGTTGGAACACTGAAGCTTTCTTT. It encodes CASRRDSWNTEAFF.

The chain carries TRBV30 and TRBJ1-5; a weak D match, TRBD1 (5 bases). Germline V lookup: CDR1 GTSNPN, CDR2 SVGIG (reference sequence). The CDR3 has 12 amino acids. V lost 0 bases, J lost 11 bases, and 11 bases lay in between. CDR3 protein: CAWSVSGRAQHF. CDR3 in DNA: TGTGCCTGGAGTGTATCCGGCAGGGCCCAGCATTTT.

The chain combines TRBV5-6 with TRBJ2-3; TRBD1 matches at 10 bases. Germline V gene sequence: CDR1 SGHDT, CDR2 YYEEEE. J was trimmed by 6 bases and V by 3 bases; bases with no gene match: 7. The CDR3 loop spans 15 amino acids. This CDR3 reads CASSWAGTGADTQYF. The CDR3 DNA sequence: TGTGCCAGCAGCTGGGCCGGGACAGGGGCCGATACGCAGTATTTT.